The next 14 T cell receptor beta chains were all read from a single sample in a study of cytomegalovirus exposure and HLA in healthy donors. The PCR had 60 Vbeta and 13 Jbeta primers. Clones were sequenced by immunoSEQ multiplex PCR, and TCRdb holds only the in-frame ones, with some missing. The table lists about 58,000 clones, with over 2% in the top ten. Sequenced input: PBMCs. These TCRs come from a woman aged 18-35 years in good health and CMV-seronegative.

The rearrangement uses TRBV6-1 and TRBJ2-7, with D possibly being TRBD1 (6 bases). V was shortened by 8 bases and J by 5 bases, with 16 bases between the two germline ends. Looked up from germline, CDR1 is MNHNS and CDR2 is SASEGT. The length of the CDR3 is 13 residues. The CDR3 region is CASRRQARDEQYF. As DNA, the CDR3 is TGTGCCAGCCGACGACAGGCTAGGGACGAGCAGTACTTC.

The CDR3 DNA is TGTGCCAGCAGCTTGGCTGGCATCAATCAGCCCCAGCATTTT. Its protein is CASSLAGINQPQHF. This chain joins TRBV5-4 and TRBJ1-5, with unresolved D. The CDR3 runs 14 residues. The V gene's germline CDR1 is SGHNT and CDR2 YYREEE (reference sequence). Trimming took off 0 bases at V and 3 bases at J, with 7 bases between the two ends. The full variable domain, its missing parts supplied by reference TRBV5-4 and TRBJ1-5, is ETGVTQSPTHLIKTRGQQVTLRCSSQSGHNTVSWYQQALGQGPQFIFQYYREEENGRGNFPPRFSGLQFPNYSSELNVNALELDDSALYLCASSLAGINQPQHFGDGTRLSIL.

The V call is TRBV11-2, the J call TRBJ2-7; TRBD1 is a possible D gene (6 bases). This CDR3 is built from 15 residues. Looked up from germline, CDR1 is SGHAT and CDR2 is FQNNGV. V was cut by 0 bases and J by 0 bases, with 9 bases left in between. The CDR3 loop is CASSLEGRGSYEQYF. The CDR3 DNA reads TGTGCCAGCAGCTTAGAGGGCAGGGGCTCCTACGAGCAGTACTTC.

The chain uses TRBV18 and TRBJ2-7, with 8 bases that match TRBD1. Germline loops: CDR1 KGHSH, CDR2 LQKENI. The junction had 5 bases not matched to a gene; V was cut back by 5 bases and J by 2 bases. The CDR3 has 14 amino acids. DNA of the CDR3: TGTGCCAGCTCAACCAGGACAGGGACCTACGAGCAGTACTTC. Its translation: CASSTRTGTYEQYF.

In DNA form, the CDR3 reads TGTGCCAGCAGCTTTTCCGGGGAGAACACCGGGGAGCTGTTTTTT. It is translated as CASSFSGENTGELFF. This sequence joins TRBV11-2 and TRBJ2-2; weak D call: TRBD2 (5 bases). The germline V and J ends were trimmed by 3 bases and 1 base, with 9 bases remaining between them. The CDR3 loop spans 15 amino acids. Germline V lookup: CDR1 SGHAT, CDR2 FQNNGV.

This rearrangement joins TRBV4-2 to TRBJ1-6, with 11 positions matching TRBD1. In germline, CDR1 is LGHNA, CDR2 YNFKEQ. J lost 10 bases, V lost 1 base, and 9 bases had no gene match. The CDR3 is 17 residues long. CDR3 protein: CASSQAGTGGGGSPLHF. CDR3 in DNA: TGTGCCAGCAGCCAAGCCGGGACAGGGGGTGGGGGGTCACCCCTCCACTTT.

The chain employs TRBV29-1 and TRBJ2-1; TRBD2 agrees at 8 bases. This CDR3 is built from 17 residues. CDR1 and CDR2 (germline): SQVTM, ANQGSEA. V gave up 4 bases and J gave up 1 base; unmatched junction bases: 12. CDR3 sequence reads: CSVGVAGSYGSYNEQFF. CDR3 sequence (DNA): TGCAGCGTTGGAGTAGCGGGGTCATACGGGTCCTACAATGAGCAGTTCTTC.

This chain connects TRBV6-8 to TRBJ1-1, with 8 bases aligning to TRBD1. With 2 bases clipped from V and 4 bases from J, the junction kept 18 bases outside the gene matches. The CDR3 totals 19 residues. Germline CDR1 is MNHGY and CDR2 is SAAAGT. The CDR3 sequence is CASSYDHRDPGGDGTEAFF. CDR3 nucleotides: TGTGCCAGCAGTTACGATCATAGAGATCCAGGGGGCGACGGCACTGAAGCTTTCTTT.

V gene TRBV5-1 combines with J gene TRBJ1-3, with D possibly matching TRBD1 (5 bases). Germline V CDR1 and CDR2: SGHRS, YFSETQ. CDR3 length: 15 residues. Deletions cut 3 bases from V and 2 bases from J, with 12 bases between. DNA of the CDR3: TGCGCCAGCAGCTCCTTCGGGGGAGCTGGAAACACCATATATTTT. Its protein product is CASSSFGGAGNTIYF.

The chain joins TRBV6-1 to TRBJ2-2; TRBD2 agrees at 7 bases. CDR1 and CDR2 (germline): MNHNS, SASEGT. V gave up 4 bases and J gave up 3 bases; unmatched junction bases: 11. The CDR3 runs 17 residues. The CDR3 here is CASSAIPGGGYTGELFF. The CDR3, as DNA: TGTGCCAGCAGTGCCATACCGGGAGGAGGGTACACCGGGGAGCTGTTTTTT.

The chain couples TRBV10-2 to TRBJ2-7, with TRBD2 matching over 12 bases. Germline CDR1 is WSHSY and CDR2 is SAAADI. Trimming took 10 bases from V and 5 from J; bases not matched to a gene: 15. This CDR3 comprises 16 residues. CDR3: CATEGVLAGGNHEQYF. CDR3 coding DNA: TGCGCCACCGAAGGGGTGCTAGCGGGAGGGAACCACGAGCAGTACTTC.

This chain uses TRBV18 with TRBJ1-4, with a weak D call TRBD1 (6 bases). There are 15 residues in the CDR3. V dropped 4 bases and J dropped 5 bases, with 14 bases sitting between them. Germline V gene data show CDR1 as KGHSH and CDR2 as LQKENI. The CDR3 DNA sequence: TGTGCCAGCTCACTTATACAGGGCGGGAATGAAAAACTGTTTTTT. This encodes CASSLIQGGNEKLFF.

V and J are TRBV5-1 and TRBJ1-1; 7 bases are a match to TRBD1. CDR1 and CDR2 from the germline V gene are SGHRS and YFSETQ. There are 16 residues in the CDR3. After removal of 0 bases from V and 1 base from J, the junction contained 6 bases not matched to a gene. The CDR3 region is CASSLAEGAGNTEAFF. The CDR3 coding sequence is TGCGCCAGCAGCTTGGCCGAGGGGGCGGGGAACACTGAAGCTTTCTTT.

V gene TRBV7-9 combines with J gene TRBJ2-7; 10 bases are a match to TRBD1. V trimming: 1 base; J trimming: 2 bases; junction bases outside the gene matches: 11. Per germline, CDR1 SEHNR and CDR2 FQNEAQ (reference sequence). The CDR3 loop spans 18 amino acids. The chain's CDR3 is CASSLEGDRGLLPYEQYF. For the CDR3, the DNA is TGTGCCAGCAGCTTAGAGGGGGACAGGGGCCTGTTACCCTACGAGCAGTACTTC.